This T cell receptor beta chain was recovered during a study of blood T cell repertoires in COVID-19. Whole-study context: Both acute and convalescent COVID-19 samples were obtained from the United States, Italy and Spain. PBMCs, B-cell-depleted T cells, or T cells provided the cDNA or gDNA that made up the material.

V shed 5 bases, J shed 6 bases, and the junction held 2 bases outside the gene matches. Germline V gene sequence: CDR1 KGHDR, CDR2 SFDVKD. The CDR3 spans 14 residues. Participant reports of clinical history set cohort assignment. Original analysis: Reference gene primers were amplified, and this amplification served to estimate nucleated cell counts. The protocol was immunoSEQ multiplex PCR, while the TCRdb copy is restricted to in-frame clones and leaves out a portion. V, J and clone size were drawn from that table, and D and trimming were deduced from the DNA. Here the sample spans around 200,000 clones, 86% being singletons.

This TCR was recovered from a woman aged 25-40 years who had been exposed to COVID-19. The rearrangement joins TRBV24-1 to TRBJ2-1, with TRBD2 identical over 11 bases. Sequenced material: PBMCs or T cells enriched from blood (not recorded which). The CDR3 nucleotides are TGTGCCACCAGTGTTAGCGGGGGGGCCAATGAGCAGTTCTTC. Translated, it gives CATSVSGGANEQFF.